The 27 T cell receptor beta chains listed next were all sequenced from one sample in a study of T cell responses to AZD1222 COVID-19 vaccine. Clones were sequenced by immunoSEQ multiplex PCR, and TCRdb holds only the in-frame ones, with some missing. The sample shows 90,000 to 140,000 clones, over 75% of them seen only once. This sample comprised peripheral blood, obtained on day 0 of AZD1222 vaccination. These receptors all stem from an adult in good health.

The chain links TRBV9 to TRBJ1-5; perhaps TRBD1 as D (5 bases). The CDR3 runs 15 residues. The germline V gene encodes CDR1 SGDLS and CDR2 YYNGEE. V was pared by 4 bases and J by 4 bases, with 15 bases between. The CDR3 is CASSTSVGVNQPQHF. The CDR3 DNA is TGTGCCAGCAGCACATCTGTAGGGGTGAATCAGCCCCAGCATTTT.

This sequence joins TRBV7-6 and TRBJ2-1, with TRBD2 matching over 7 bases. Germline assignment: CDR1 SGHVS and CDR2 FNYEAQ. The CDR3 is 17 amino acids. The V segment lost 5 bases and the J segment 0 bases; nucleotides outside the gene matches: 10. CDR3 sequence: CASSHGTTIGSYNEQFF. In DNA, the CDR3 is TGTGCCAGCAGCCACGGGACTACCATAGGCTCCTACAATGAGCAGTTCTTC.

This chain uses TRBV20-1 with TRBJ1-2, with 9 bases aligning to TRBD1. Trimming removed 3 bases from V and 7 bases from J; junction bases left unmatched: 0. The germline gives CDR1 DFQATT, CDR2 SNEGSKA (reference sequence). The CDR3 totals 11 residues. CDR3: CSARDRGGYTF. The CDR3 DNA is TGCAGTGCTAGGGACAGGGGTGGCTACACCTTC.

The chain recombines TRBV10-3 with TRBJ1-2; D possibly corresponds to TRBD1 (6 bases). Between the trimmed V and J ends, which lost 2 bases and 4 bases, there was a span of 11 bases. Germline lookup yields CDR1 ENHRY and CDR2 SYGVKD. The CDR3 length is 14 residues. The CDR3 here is CAISEGGGAYGYTF. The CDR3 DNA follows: TGTGCCATCAGTGAGGGCGGGGGGGCCTATGGCTACACCTTC.

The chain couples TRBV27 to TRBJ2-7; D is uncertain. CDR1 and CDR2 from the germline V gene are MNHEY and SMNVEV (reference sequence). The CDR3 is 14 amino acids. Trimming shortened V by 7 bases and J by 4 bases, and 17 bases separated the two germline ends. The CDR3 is CASTTGGPPYEQYF. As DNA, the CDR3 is TGTGCCAGCACCACCGGCGGACCGCCATACGAGCAGTACTTC.

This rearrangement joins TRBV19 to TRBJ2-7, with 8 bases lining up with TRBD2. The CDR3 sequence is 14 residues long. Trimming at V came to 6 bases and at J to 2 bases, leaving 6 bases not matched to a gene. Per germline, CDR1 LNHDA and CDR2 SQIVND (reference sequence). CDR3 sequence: CASSPGLVTYEQYF. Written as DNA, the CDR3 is TGTGCCAGTAGCCCGGGACTAGTAACCTACGAGCAGTACTTC.

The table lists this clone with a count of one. CDR3 region: CASSPRSTSYEQYF. The CDR3 DNA reads TGTGCCAGTAGTCCCCGGAGTACGTCCTACGAGCAGTACTTC. The chain carries TRBV19 and TRBJ2-7, with D unresolved. V lost 5 bases, J lost 1 base, and 12 bases lay in between. Germline values: CDR1 LNHDA, CDR2 SQIVND (reference sequence). The CDR3 has 14 residues. The variable domain in full, with the rest retrieved from reference TRBV19 and TRBJ2-7, is DGGITQSPKYLFRKEGQNVTLSCEQNLNHDAMYWYRQDPGQGLRLIYYSQIVNDFQKGDIAEGYSVSREKKESFPLTVTSAQKNPTAFYLCASSPRSTSYEQYFGPGTRLTVT.

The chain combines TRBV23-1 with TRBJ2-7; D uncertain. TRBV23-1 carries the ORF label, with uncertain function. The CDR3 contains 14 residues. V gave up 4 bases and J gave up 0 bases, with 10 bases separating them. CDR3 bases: TGCGCCAGCAGTCGTAGAGATAGCTCCTACGAGCAGTACTTC. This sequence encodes CASSRRDSSYEQYF.

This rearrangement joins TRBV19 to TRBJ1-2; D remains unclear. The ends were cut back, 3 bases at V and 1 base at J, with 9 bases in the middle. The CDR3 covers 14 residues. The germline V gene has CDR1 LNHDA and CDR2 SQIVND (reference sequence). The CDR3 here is CASSIIQVNYGYTF. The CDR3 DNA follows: TGTGCCAGTAGTATCATCCAGGTTAACTATGGCTACACCTTC.

The CDR3, as DNA: TGCGCCAGCAGCCGAGCAATGGTCGGTACCGGGGAGCTGTTTTTT. Protein: CASSRAMVGTGELFF. V is TRBV4-3 and J is TRBJ2-2; D is unresolved. The CDR3 is made up of 15 amino acids. V was trimmed by 4 bases and J by 5 bases, leaving 14 bases between them. The germline V gene has CDR1 LGHNA and CDR2 YSLEER.

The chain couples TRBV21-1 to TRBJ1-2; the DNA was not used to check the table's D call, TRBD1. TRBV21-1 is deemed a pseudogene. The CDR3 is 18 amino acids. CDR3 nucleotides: TGTGCCAGCAGCAAAGGGTGGACAGGGACCCTCGCTAACTATGGCTACACCTTC. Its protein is CASSKGWTGTLANYGYTF.

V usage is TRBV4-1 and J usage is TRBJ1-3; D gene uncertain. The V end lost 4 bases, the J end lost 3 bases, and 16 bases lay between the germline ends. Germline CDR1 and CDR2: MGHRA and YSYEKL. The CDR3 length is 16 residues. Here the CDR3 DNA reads TGCGCCAGCAGCCCAAATCCCCCGGGATTTGGAAACACCATATATTTT. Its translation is CASSPNPPGFGNTIYF.

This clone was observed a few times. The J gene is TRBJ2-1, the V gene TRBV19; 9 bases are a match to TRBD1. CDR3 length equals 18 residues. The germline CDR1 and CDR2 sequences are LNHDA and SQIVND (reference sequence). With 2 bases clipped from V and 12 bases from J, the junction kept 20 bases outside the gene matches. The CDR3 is CASSISYRGLKGGMRQFF. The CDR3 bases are TGTGCCAGTAGTATAAGTTACAGGGGGCTGAAAGGGGGTATGAGGCAGTTCTTC.

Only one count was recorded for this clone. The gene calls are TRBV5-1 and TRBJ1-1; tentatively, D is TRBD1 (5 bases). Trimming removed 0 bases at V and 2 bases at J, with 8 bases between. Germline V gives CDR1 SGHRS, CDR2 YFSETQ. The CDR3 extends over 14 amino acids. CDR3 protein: CASSLAQGNTEAFF. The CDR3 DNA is TGCGCCAGCAGCTTGGCTCAGGGAAACACTGAAGCTTTCTTT.

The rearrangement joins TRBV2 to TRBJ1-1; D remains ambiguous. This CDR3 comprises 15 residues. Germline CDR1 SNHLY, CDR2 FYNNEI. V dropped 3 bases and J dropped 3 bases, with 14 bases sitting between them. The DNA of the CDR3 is TGTGCCAGCAGTGAGTGGGCAAGCGGCTACACTGAAGCTTTCTTT. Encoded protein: CASSEWASGYTEAFF.

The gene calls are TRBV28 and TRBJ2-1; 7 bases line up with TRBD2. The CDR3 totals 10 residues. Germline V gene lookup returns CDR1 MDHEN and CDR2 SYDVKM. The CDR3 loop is CASGGNEQFF. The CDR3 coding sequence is TGTGCGTCGGGGGGTAATGAGCAGTTCTTC.

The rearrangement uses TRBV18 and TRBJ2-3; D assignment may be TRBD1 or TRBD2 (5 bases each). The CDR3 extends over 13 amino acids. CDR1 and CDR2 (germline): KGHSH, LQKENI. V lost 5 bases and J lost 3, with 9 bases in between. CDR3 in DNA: TGTGCCAGCTCAGGGGACCGAACAGATACGCAGTATTTT. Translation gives CASSGDRTDTQYF.

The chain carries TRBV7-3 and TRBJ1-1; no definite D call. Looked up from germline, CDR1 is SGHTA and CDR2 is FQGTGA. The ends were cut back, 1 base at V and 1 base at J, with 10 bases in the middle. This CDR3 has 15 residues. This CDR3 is CASSLIGDPNTEAFF. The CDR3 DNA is TGTGCCAGCAGCTTAATCGGCGACCCGAACACTGAAGCTTTCTTT.

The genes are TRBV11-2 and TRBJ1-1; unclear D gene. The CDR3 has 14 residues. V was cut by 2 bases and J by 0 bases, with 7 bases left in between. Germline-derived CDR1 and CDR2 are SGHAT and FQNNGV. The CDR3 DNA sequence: TGTGCCAGCAGCTTACAGCTCATGAACACTGAAGCTTTCTTT. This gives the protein CASSLQLMNTEAFF.

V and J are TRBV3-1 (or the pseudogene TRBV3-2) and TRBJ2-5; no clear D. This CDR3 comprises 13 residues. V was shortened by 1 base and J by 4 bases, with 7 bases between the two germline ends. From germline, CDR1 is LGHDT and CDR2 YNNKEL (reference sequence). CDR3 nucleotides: TGTGCCAGCAGCCAAGCCCCTTCAGAGACCCAGTACTTC. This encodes CASSQAPSETQYF.

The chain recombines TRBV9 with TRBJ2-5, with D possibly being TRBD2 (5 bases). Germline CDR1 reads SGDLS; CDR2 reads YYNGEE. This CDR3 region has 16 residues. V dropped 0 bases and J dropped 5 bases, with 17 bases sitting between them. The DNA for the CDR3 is TGTGCCAGCAGCGTAGGATTGGCGGGCAGTCGGGAGACCCAGTACTTC. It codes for CASSVGLAGSRETQYF.

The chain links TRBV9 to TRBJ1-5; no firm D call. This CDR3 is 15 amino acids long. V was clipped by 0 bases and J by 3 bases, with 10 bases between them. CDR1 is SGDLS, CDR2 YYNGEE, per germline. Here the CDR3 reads CASSVGGSSNQPQHF. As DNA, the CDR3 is TGTGCCAGCAGCGTAGGAGGCAGTTCCAATCAGCCCCAGCATTTT. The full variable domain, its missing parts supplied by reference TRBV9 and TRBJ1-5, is DSGVTQTPKHLITATGQRVTLRCSPRSGDLSVYWYQQSLDQGLQFLIQYYNGEERAKGNILERFSAQQFPDLHSELNLSSLELGDSALYFCASSVGGSSNQPQHFGDGTRLSIL.

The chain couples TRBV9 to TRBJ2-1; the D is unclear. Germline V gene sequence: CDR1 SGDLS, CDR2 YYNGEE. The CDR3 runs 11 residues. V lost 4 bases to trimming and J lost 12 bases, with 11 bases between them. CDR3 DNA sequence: TGTGCCAGCAGCCCCGGTCTGGGGCAGTTCTTC. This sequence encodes CASSPGLGQFF. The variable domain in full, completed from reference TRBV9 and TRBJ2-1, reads DSGVTQTPKHLITATGQRVTLRCSPRSGDLSVYWYQQSLDQGLQFLIQYYNGEERAKGNILERFSAQQFPDLHSELNLSSLELGDSALYFCASSPGLGQFFGPGTRLTVL.

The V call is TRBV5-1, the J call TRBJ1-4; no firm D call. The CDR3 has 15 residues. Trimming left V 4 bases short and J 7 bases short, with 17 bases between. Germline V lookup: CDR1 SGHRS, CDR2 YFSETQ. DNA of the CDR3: TGCGCCAGCAGCCGGGCGCGCGGAAATCGTGAAAAACTGTTTTTT. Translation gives CASSRARGNREKLFF.

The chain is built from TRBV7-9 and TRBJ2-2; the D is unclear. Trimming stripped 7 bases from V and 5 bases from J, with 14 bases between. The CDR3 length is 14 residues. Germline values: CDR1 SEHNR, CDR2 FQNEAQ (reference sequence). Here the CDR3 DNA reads TGTGCCAGCACCGTCACTACTTCGACCGGGGAGCTGTTTTTT. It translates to CASTVTTSTGELFF.

The CDR3 region is CASQIGRTTYNEQFF. CDR3 DNA sequence: TGTGCCAGCCAAATAGGACGGACGACCTACAATGAGCAGTTCTTC. The gene calls are TRBV28 and TRBJ2-1; unclear D gene. Trimming cost V 8 bases and J 2 bases, with 16 bases left between them. The length of the CDR3 is 15 residues. Germline CDR1 is MDHEN and CDR2 is SYDVKM.

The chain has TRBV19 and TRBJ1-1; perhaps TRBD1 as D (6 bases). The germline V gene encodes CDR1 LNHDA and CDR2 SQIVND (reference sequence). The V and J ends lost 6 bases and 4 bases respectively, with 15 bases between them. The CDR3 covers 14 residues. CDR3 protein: CASRGGGGFTEAFF. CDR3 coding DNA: TGTGCCAGTAGAGGGGGAGGAGGATTCACTGAAGCTTTCTTT.